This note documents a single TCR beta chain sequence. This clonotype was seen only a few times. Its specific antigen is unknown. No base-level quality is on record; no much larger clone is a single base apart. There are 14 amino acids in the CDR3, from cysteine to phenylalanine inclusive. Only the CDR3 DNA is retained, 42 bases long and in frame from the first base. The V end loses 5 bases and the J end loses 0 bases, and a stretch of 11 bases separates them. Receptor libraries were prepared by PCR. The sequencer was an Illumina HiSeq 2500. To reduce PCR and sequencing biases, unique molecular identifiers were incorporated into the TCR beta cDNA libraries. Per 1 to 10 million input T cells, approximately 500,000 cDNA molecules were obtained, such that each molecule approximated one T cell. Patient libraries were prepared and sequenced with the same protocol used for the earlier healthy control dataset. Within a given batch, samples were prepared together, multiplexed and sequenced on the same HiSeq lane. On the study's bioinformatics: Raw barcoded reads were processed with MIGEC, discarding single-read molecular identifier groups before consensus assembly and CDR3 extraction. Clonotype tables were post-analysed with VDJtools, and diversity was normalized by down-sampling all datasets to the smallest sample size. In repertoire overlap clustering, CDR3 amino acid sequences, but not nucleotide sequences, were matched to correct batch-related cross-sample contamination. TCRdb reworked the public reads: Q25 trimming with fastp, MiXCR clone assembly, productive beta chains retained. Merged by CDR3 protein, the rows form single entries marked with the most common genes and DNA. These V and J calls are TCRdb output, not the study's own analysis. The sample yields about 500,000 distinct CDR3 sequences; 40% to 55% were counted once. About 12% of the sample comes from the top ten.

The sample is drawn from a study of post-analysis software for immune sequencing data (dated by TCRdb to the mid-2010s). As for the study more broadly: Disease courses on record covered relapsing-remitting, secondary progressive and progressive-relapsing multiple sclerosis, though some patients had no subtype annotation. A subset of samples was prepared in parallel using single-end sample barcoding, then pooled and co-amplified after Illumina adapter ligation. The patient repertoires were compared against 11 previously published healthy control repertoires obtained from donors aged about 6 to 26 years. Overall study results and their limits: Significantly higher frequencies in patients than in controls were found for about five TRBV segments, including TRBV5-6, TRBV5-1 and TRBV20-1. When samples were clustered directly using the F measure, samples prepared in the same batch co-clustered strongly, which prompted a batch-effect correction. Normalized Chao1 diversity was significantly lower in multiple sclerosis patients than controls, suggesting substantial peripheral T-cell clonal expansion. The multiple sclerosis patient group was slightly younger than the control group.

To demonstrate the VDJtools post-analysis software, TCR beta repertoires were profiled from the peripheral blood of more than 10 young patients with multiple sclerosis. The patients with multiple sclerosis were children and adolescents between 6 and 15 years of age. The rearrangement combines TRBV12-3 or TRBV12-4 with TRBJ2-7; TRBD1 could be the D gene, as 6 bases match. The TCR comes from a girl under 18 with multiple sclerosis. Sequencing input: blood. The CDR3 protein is CASSPRQVSYEQYF. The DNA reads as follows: TGTGCCAGCAGTCCCAGACAGGTCTCCTACGAGCAGTACTTC.